This T cell receptor beta chain was recovered during a study of T cell repertoires in ileal Crohn's disease. Study-level background: Median disease duration was about 7.9 years; 35% smoked at surgery. From the surgical specimen's inflamed ileum, biopsies were taken as M0. Findings and limits, study-wide: High-frequency clones were more common in sorted CD8 than CD4 cells. Compared with non-smokers, active smokers at surgery showed more clonal expansions.

Clones were read by immunoSEQ multiplex PCR, and TCRdb kept only the in-frame ones, dropping some. The sample lists 13,000 or so clones; roughly 80% were seen once. Comment on this clone: Its antigen is not known.

Described time point: inflamed ileum from the surgical specimen. The material sequenced was ileal tissue. The sequence was collected from an adult with Crohn's disease.

The CDR3 reads CAWEWGGTEAFF. The DNA for the CDR3 is TGTGCCTGGGAATGGGGGGGAACTGAAGCTTTCTTT. This chain uses TRBV30 with TRBJ1-1; D is perhaps TRBD1 (5 bases). The germline V and J ends were trimmed by 5 bases and 5 bases, with 12 bases remaining between them. The CDR3 is 12 residues long. Germline V gene data show CDR1 as GTSNPN and CDR2 as SVGIG (reference sequence).